A selection of T cell receptor beta chains follows, all from one sample in a study of Ad26.COV2.S vaccination and SARS-CoV-2 variants. Here immunoSEQ multiplex PCR was the method, and the copy in TCRdb shows in-frame clones only, minus some. The sample yields fewer than 100,000 clones, roughly 84% seen once. The sequencing used peripheral blood, collected after recovery from COVID-19. The receptor set was obtained from a human donor who had recovered from COVID-19. The CDR3 runs from the conserved cysteine through the conserved F or W. Each record gives: V gene, D gene, clone size, J gene, CDR3 protein, CDR3 DNA. A D gene is named only where the DNA matches it firmly. Part of the rows lack a size; the others show once, few, many or a class for expanded clones.

TRBV28,-,-,TRBJ1-4,CASSLYNEKLFF,TGTGCCAGCAGCCTATACAATGAAAAACTGTTTTTT
TRBV5-8,-,few,TRBJ1-5,CASSLDDRRANQPQHF,TGTGCCAGCAGCTTGGACGACAGGAGGGCTAATCAGCCCCAGCATTTT
TRBV5-1,TRBD1,-,TRBJ2-6,CASRPGTAFPSGANVLTF,TGCGCCAGCAGACCCGGGACAGCCTTCCCCTCTGGGGCCAACGTCCTGACTTTC
TRBV9,-,-,TRBJ1-4,CASSPGRGEKLFF,TGTGCCAGCAGCCCCGGCCGGGGTGAAAAACTGTTTTTT
TRBV29-1,TRBD2,many,TRBJ2-2,CSARSGTVGELFF,TGCAGCGCCCGTAGCGGGACGGTCGGGGAGCTGTTTTTT
TRBV19,TRBD1,-,TRBJ1-2,CASSLDRARYGYTF,TGTGCCAGTAGTCTCGACAGGGCCCGCTATGGCTACACCTTC
TRBV12-3/TRBV12-4,-,-,TRBJ1-1,CASSSGTNTEAFF,TGTGCCAGCAGTTCCGGGACTAACACTGAAGCTTTCTTT
TRBV7-2,TRBD2,-,TRBJ2-5,CASSSGLAGDQETQYF,TGTGCCAGCAGCTCGGGACTAGCGGGAGACCAAGAGACCCAGTACTTC
TRBV4-3,-,-,TRBJ2-3,CASSQDRGEGRTDTQYF,TGCGCCAGCAGCCAAGATAGGGGGGAGGGCCGTACAGATACGCAGTATTTT
TRBV6-5,-,-,TRBJ1-1,CASSSVLLGSPTEAFF,TGTGCCAGCAGTTCCGTTCTTTTGGGCTCGCCCACTGAAGCTTTCTTT
TRBV10-1,-,-,TRBJ2-5,CASSGWLKQETQYF,TGCGCCAGCAGTGGGTGGTTAAAGCAAGAGACCCAGTACTTC
TRBV28,-,-,TRBJ2-1,CASSRLASEQFF,TGTGCCAGCAGTCGTCTAGCGAGCGAGCAGTTCTTC
TRBV7-9,-,-,TRBJ1-4,CASSLRTEYTTNEKLFF,TGTGCCAGCAGCTTACGGACAGAGTACACAACTAATGAAAAACTGTTTTTT
TRBV29-1,-,-,TRBJ1-3,CSVGLGQSGNTIYF,TGCAGCGTTGGTCTAGGACAGTCTGGAAACACCATATATTTT
TRBV11-1,-,-,TRBJ1-1,CASSPKWNTEAFF,TGTGCCAGCAGCCCGAAGTGGAACACTGAAGCTTTCTTT
TRBV5-6,-,-,TRBJ2-5,CASSGLVRETQYF,TGTGCCAGCAGCGGATTGGTTCGAGAGACCCAGTACTTC
TRBV7-9,-,-,TRBJ1-1,CASSTGGNTEAFF,TGTGCCAGCAGCACTGGGGGGAACACTGAAGCTTTCTTT
TRBV5-1,-,many,TRBJ2-7,CASSLSGTPLEEQYF,TGCGCCAGCAGCCTGTCCGGGACACCACTAGAGGAGCAGTACTTC
TRBV6-4,-,-,TRBJ2-3,CASSLDNTDTQYF,TGTGCCAGCAGCTTGGACAACACAGATACGCAGTATTTT
TRBV7-3,-,-,TRBJ2-2,CASSPTPGELFF,TGTGCCAGCAGCCCGACACCCGGGGAGCTGTTTTTT
TRBV7-2,-,-,TRBJ1-1,CASSFWTPNTEAFF,TGTGCCAGCAGCTTTTGGACACCGAACACTGAAGCTTTCTTT
TRBV5-4,-,-,TRBJ2-7,CASSFGPVSYEQYF,TGTGCCAGCAGCTTTGGGCCGGTCTCCTACGAGCAGTACTTC
TRBV19,TRBD1,-,TRBJ1-1,CASSVDTRTGLNTEAFF,TGTGCCAGTAGTGTCGACACCCGGACAGGGTTGAACACTGAAGCTTTCTTT
TRBV9,-,once,TRBJ1-1,CASSAGGRNTEAFF,TGTGCCAGCAGCGCCGGGGGTCGGAACACTGAAGCTTTCTTT
TRBV5-1,TRBD1,-,TRBJ2-3,CASSTTGASTDTQYF,TGCGCCAGCTCGACGACAGGGGCCAGCACAGATACGCAGTATTTT
TRBV5-6,-,-,TRBJ2-5,CASSLPGRETQYF,TGTGCCAGCAGCTTGCCGGGTCGGGAGACCCAGTACTTC
TRBV28,-,-,TRBJ1-1,CASSFNRNTEAFF,TGTGCCAGCAGTTTTAACAGGAACACTGAAGCTTTCTTT
TRBV7-6,-,-,TRBJ1-1,CASSLFGKGNEAFF,TGTGCCAGCAGCTTATTTGGGAAGGGAAATGAAGCTTTCTTT
TRBV12-3/TRBV12-4,-,-,TRBJ2-7,CASSLGGLYEQYF,TGTGCCAGCAGTTTAGGCGGACTCTACGAGCAGTACTTC
TRBV7-3,-,-,TRBJ2-5,CASSPSDFAAQYF,TGTGCCAGCAGCCCTAGCGATTTTGCTGCCCAGTACTTC
TRBV5-4,TRBD1,-,TRBJ1-4,CASSPDRGAEKLFF,TGTGCCAGCAGCCCAGACAGGGGCGCTGAAAAACTGTTTTTT
TRBV5-8,TRBD1,-,TRBJ1-2,CASSVRQGRGYGYTF,TGTGCCAGCAGCGTCAGACAGGGGAGGGGGTATGGCTACACCTTC
TRBV6-2/TRBV6-3,-,once,TRBJ2-3,CASSPDFSTDTQYF,TGTGCCAGCAGTCCCGACTTCAGCACAGATACGCAGTATTTT
TRBV18,TRBD1,-,TRBJ2-6,CASSRGQGDSGANVLTF,TGTGCCAGCTCACGGGGACAGGGGGATAGTGGGGCCAACGTCCTGACTTTC
TRBV4-1,TRBD1,-,TRBJ2-1,CASSQEWWQGADYSYNEQFF,TGCGCCAGCAGCCAAGAATGGTGGCAGGGGGCGGACTACTCCTACAATGAGCAGTTCTTC
TRBV4-3,-,-,TRBJ2-1,CASSQDFGREQFF,TGCGCCAGCAGCCAAGACTTTGGACGGGAGCAGTTCTTC
TRBV27,-,many,TRBJ1-6,CASRVGGTNSPLHF,TGTGCCAGCAGGGTAGGGGGAACCAATTCACCCCTCCACTTT
TRBV7-2,-,-,TRBJ1-5,CASSARGAVQPQHF,TGTGCCAGCAGCGCCCGAGGGGCGGTACAGCCCCAGCATTTT
TRBV7-2,-,-,TRBJ1-5,CASSLGITGKEPQHF,TGTGCCAGCAGCTTAGGAATAACAGGGAAGGAGCCCCAGCATTTT
TRBV6-4,TRBD1,-,TRBJ1-2,CASSGGQGYGYTF,TGTGCCAGCAGTGGAGGACAGGGTTATGGCTACACCTTC
TRBV18,-,-,TRBJ1-2,CASSPREEGRSFF,TGTGCCAGCTCCCCCCGGGAGGAAGGGCGTTCCTTCTTC
TRBV5-1,-,-,TRBJ2-1,CASSLVAGASYNEQFF,TGCGCCAGCAGCTTGGTTGCAGGGGCATCCTACAATGAGCAGTTCTTC
TRBV12-3/TRBV12-4,-,-,TRBJ2-7,CASSTGTLGYF,TGTGCCAGCAGCACCGGGACCTTAGGGTACTTC
TRBV28,TRBD1,-,TRBJ1-1,CASSGTGVAFF,TGTGCCAGCAGTGGGACAGGGGTAGCTTTCTTT
TRBV2,TRBD1,-,TRBJ1-4,CASSIQGGWQKLFF,TGTGCCAGCAGTATACAGGGGGGCTGGCAAAAACTGTTTTTT
TRBV28,-,-,TRBJ2-5,CASSLQDRNQETQYF,TGTGCCAGCAGTTTACAGGACAGAAACCAAGAGACCCAGTACTTC
TRBV3-1/TRBV3-2,TRBD2,-,TRBJ2-7,CASRRTSGRLYEQYF,TGTGCCAGCAGGCGGACTAGCGGGAGATTGTACGAGCAGTACTTC
TRBV7-6,TRBD1,-,TRBJ1-4,CASSARQGLDEKLFF,TGTGCCAGCAGCGCTCGACAGGGCCTCGACGAAAAACTGTTTTTT
TRBV12-3/TRBV12-4,-,-,TRBJ1-4,CASSFQGNRLFF,TGTGCCAGCAGTTTCCAGGGGAACAGACTGTTTTTT
TRBV3-1/TRBV3-2,-,-,TRBJ1-5,CASSQGSSSNQPQHF,TGTGCCAGCAGCCAGGGCAGCAGTAGCAATCAGCCCCAGCATTTT
TRBV6-1,-,few,TRBJ2-3,CASSEWGSTDTQYF,TGTGCCAGCAGTGAATGGGGCAGCACAGATACGCAGTATTTT
TRBV24-1,-,-,TRBJ2-1,CATSDLRPGEGNEQFF,TGTGCCACCAGTGATCTAAGACCGGGAGAAGGCAATGAGCAGTTCTTC
TRBV19,-,few,TRBJ2-2,CASSTLGHTGELFF,TGTGCCAGTAGTACCCTCGGGCACACCGGGGAGCTGTTTTTT
TRBV5-6,-,-,TRBJ2-5,CASSPDIQEAQYF,TGTGCCAGCAGCCCGGACATTCAAGAGGCCCAGTACTTC
TRBV4-3,-,few,TRBJ2-7,CASSQDQDHLYEQYF,TGCGCCAGCAGCCAAGATCAGGACCACCTCTACGAGCAGTACTTC
TRBV28,-,-,TRBJ2-5,CASSNRDAKTQYF,TGTGCCAGCTCGAACCGGGACGCAAAGACCCAGTACTTC
TRBV13,TRBD2,-,TRBJ2-7,CASSTRLAGVNEQYF,TGTGCCAGCAGCACCCGACTAGCGGGAGTAAACGAGCAGTACTTC
TRBV6-2/TRBV6-3,TRBD1,-,TRBJ2-7,CASSQTGGSEQYF,TGTGCCAGCAGCCAGACAGGGGGCAGCGAGCAGTACTTC
TRBV5-4,-,-,TRBJ1-3,CASSPKDRNTIYF,TGTGCCAGCAGCCCGAAAGACAGAAACACCATATATTTT
TRBV5-6,TRBD1,-,TRBJ1-5,CASSFRTGNQPQHF,TGTGCCAGCAGCTTTCGGACAGGAAATCAGCCCCAGCATTTT